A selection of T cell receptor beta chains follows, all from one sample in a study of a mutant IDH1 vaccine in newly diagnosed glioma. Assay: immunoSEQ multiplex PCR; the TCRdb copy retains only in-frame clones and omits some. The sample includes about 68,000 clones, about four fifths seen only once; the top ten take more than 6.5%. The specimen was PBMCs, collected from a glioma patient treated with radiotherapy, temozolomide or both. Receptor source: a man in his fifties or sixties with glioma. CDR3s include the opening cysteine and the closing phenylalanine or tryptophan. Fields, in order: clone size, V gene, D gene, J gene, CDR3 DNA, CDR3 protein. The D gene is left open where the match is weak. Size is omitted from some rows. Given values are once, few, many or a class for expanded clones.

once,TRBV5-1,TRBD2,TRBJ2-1,TGCGCCAGCACCGGGGGGACGAGCTCCTACAATGAGCAGTTCTTC,CASTGGTSSYNEQFF
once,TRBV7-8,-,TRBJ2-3,TGTGCCAGCAGCTTAGATGGGGGAGATACGCAGTATTTT,CASSLDGGDTQYF
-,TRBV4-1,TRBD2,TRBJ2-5,TGCGCCAGCAGCCAAGAGGGACTAGCGGGGGGGCAAGAGACCCAGTACTTC,CASSQEGLAGGQETQYF
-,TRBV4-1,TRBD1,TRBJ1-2,TGCGCCAGCAGCCAAGATCAGGTGACAGGGGGTAACTATGGCTACACCTTC,CASSQDQVTGGNYGYTF
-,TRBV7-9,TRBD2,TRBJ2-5,TGTGCCAGCAGCTTAGTCAGCGGGGGGCCCCAAGAGACCCAGTACTTC,CASSLVSGGPQETQYF
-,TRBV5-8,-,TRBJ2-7,TGTGCCAGCAGCGCCCGGGACTTTAAGGGCGAGCAGTACTTC,CASSARDFKGEQYF
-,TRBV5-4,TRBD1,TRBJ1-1,TGTGCCAGCAGCAGACCAATACCGGGACAGGGAAAAAATGAAGCTTTCTTT,CASSRPIPGQGKNEAFF
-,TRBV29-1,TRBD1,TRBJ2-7,TGCAGCGTTGAGCGCCAGGGGGACGAGCAGTACTTC,CSVERQGDEQYF
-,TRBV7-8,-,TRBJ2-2,TGTGCCAGCAGCGAGGGGGGGCCGAACACCGGGGAGCTGTTTTTT,CASSEGGPNTGELFF
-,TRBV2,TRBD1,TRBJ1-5,TGTGCCAGCAGTCAGACAGGGTGGCCCCAGCATTTT,CASSQTGWPQHF
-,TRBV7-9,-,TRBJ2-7,TGTGCCAGCAGCACCCCTTCCGGGACTCCATTTTACGAGCAGTACTTC,CASSTPSGTPFYEQYF
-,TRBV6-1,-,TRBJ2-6,TGTGCCAGCAGTCGACAGCTCGCAGGGGCCAACGTCCTGACTTTC,CASSRQLAGANVLTF
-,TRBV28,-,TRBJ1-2,TGTGCCAGCAGTTTGGAGGACATGGGGGGCTACACCTTC,CASSLEDMGGYTF
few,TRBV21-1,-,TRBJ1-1,TGTGCCAGCACCGGCCCTCGGGGCCCAGGGAAGGCTGAAGCTTTCTTT,CASTGPRGPGKAEAFF
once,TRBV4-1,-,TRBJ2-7,TGCGCCAGCAGCCAAGATACGGGGGCAGTCTACGAGCAGTACTTC,CASSQDTGAVYEQYF
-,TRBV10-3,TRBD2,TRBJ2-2,TGTGCCATCAGTGCCCCCCGGGGGGCGAACACCGGGGAGCTGTTTTTT,CAISAPRGANTGELFF
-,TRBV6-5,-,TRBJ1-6,TGTGCCAGCAGTTACCTCAGGCCCACCTATAATTCACCCCTCCACTTT,CASSYLRPTYNSPLHF
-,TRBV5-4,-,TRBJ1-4,TGTGCCAGCAGCTTGTCAGGGGTGGGGTCTAATGAAAAACTGTTTTTT,CASSLSGVGSNEKLFF
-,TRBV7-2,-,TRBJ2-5,TGTGCCAGCAGCTTAGTTAGACTAAACCAAGAGACCCAGTACTTC,CASSLVRLNQETQYF
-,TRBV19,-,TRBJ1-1,TGTGCCAGTAGTCCTCTTGCGGAAAAGGGAAACACTGAAGCTTTCTTT,CASSPLAEKGNTEAFF
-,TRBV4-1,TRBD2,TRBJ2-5,TGCGCCAGCAGTCTAGCGGGACTAGGGTATGGAGAGACCCAGTACTTC,CASSLAGLGYGETQYF
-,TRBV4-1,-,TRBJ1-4,TGCGCCAGCAGCCGCCAGGGAGGGACAACTAATGAAAAACTGTTTTTT,CASSRQGGTTNEKLFF
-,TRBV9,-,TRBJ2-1,TGTGCCAGCCGCCCTGACAGCTTTAGTGAGCAGTTCTTC,CASRPDSFSEQFF
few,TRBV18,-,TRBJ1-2,TGTGCCAGCTCACCTTCGTCGGGCTATGGCTACACCTTC,CASSPSSGYGYTF
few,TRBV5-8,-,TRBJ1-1,TGTGCCAGCAGCTTCCGGGAGGACGCTGAAGCTTTCTTT,CASSFREDAEAFF
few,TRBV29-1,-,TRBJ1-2,TGCAGCGTCCAGGAGGGGACCTATGGCTACACCTTC,CSVQEGTYGYTF
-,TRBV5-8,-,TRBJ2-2,TGTGCCAGCAGCTCCGCGGGTCCCGGGGAGCTGTTTTTT,CASSSAGPGELFF
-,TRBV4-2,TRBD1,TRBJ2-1,TGTGCCAGCAGCCCCTCCGGGACAGGGGGCGACGAGCAGTTCTTC,CASSPSGTGGDEQFF
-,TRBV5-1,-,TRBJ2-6,TGCGCCAGCAGGAATGGGGCCAACGTCCTGACTTTC,CASRNGANVLTF
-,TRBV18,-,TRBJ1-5,TGTGCCAGCTCACCACGGCAGATCAATCAGCCCCAGCATTTT,CASSPRQINQPQHF
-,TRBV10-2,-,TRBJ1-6,TGCGCCAGCGTAGAACAGGGTGGGAAGAATTCACCCCTCCACTTT,CASVEQGGKNSPLHF
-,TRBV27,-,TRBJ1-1,TGTGCCAGCAGTTTTGCGGGGAACACTGAAGCTTTCTTT,CASSFAGNTEAFF